This T cell receptor beta chain was found in a study of CD8 T cells in ankylosing spondylitis. Study-wide results and limits: Ankylosing spondylitis blood appeared to carry a characteristic TCR beta motif of eight or nine highly homologous variants. CD8+ by phenotype, disease-linked clones were relatively rare in peripheral blood.

Scientists made TCR beta libraries using quantitative 5'-RACE with molecular barcodes. TCRdb reprocessed the 5' RACE reads via MiXCR and lists one record per CDR3 protein. This sample yields 200,000 to 250,000 distinct CDR3 sequences, of which under 8.5% are seen a single time; 4% to 5% belongs to the top ten. Between the trimmed V and J ends, which lost 0 bases and 1 base, there was a span of 25 bases. The CDR3 has 20 amino acids. In germline, CDR1 is DFQATT, CDR2 SNEGSKA (reference sequence). This clonotype was seen at least ten times. Its antigen is unknown. Sequences were obtained from blood, either unsorted or a sorted T cell fraction (not recorded which). This clonotype was sampled from a female donor with ankylosing spondylitis or in good health (not recorded which). The rearrangement joins TRBV20-1 to TRBJ1-5; D is uncertain. CDR3 DNA sequence: TGCAGTGCTAGAGATCGAAATACGTATCTCCGTCTTGGGAGCAATCAGCCCCAGCATTTT. Its translation: CSARDRNTYLRLGSNQPQHF.